This T cell receptor beta chain was documented in a study of molecular identifiers for immune sequencing clone quantification. Overall study: The replicate experiment used RNA from roughly 21,000 or 96,000 naive CD8 cells. This RNA was split into five aliquots, and four of them were sequenced.

Bulk TCR libraries used previously described methods and listed TCR primers. Each CDR3 protein is one row after TCRdb ran MiXCR on the PCR reads. The data hold under 800,000 distinct CDR3 sequences, with about 25% observed a single time. CDR1 is LNHDA, CDR2 SQIVND, per germline (reference sequence). This CDR3 is built from 15 residues. Trimming shortened V by 7 bases and J by 1 base, and 16 bases separated the two germline ends. Of note for this clonotype: As the CDR3 is not closed by the conserved phenylalanine or tryptophan, this likely results from a read error.

Sorting captured naive CD8 T cells as CD8+CD4-CCR7+CD45RA+. V usage is TRBV19 and J usage is TRBJ1-1, with D possibly matching TRBD1 (5 bases). The TCR sequence derives from a human donor in good health. Some libraries in this study had Jurkat cell RNA spiked in. Sequencing was done on a sample of naive CD8+ T cells from blood, with Jurkat cell RNA spiked in. Subset reported: FACS-sorted CD8+CD4-CCR7+CD45RA+ naive T cells. This CDR3 reads CASTLSQGPNTEAFY. Written as DNA, the CDR3 is TGTGCCAGTACCCTATCCCAGGGCCCGAACACTGAAGCTTTCTAT.